Shown below are 10 T cell receptor beta chains from a single sample sequenced in a study of monozygotic twins with inflammatory bowel disease. TCRdb re-called the 5' RACE reads and gives one entry per CDR3 protein, without DNA. The sample has approximately 400,000 distinct CDR3 sequences. The specimen was blood. All receptors derive from a human donor with ulcerative colitis or Crohn's disease, or a healthy co-twin of an affected twin (not recorded which).

V is TRBV28 and J is TRBJ2-7; the TCRdb D gene call, TRBD1, has no DNA to confirm it. CDR1 and CDR2 from the germline V gene are MDHEN and SYDVKM. The CDR3 is 17 amino acids. The CDR3 region is CASSSLPPGQGIYEQYF.

This chain connects TRBV5-6 to TRBJ1-5. The CDR3 runs to 15 residues. Germline lookup yields CDR1 SGHDT and CDR2 YYEEEE. The CDR3 region is CASSLRGYSNQPQHF.

The chain links TRBV29-1 to TRBJ2-7. The CDR3 runs 12 residues. CDR1 SQVTM and CDR2 ANQGSEA come from the germline V gene. CDR3 amino acids: CSVGQSSYEQYF.

The gene calls are TRBV10-3 and TRBJ2-7; TCRdb's D call of TRBD2 is untestable without DNA. CDR1 is ENHRY, CDR2 SYGVKD, per germline. The CDR3 has 17 residues. This chain's CDR3 is CAISSLGTSGGSYEQYF.

CDR3 sequence reads: CASSLAHEQFF. The chain joins TRBV12-3 or TRBV12-4 to TRBJ2-1. The CDR3 runs to 11 residues.

This chain uses TRBV11-2 with TRBJ1-1; TCRdb selects TRBD1, and the lack of DNA leaves this call unchecked. The CDR3 runs to 15 residues. From germline, CDR1 is SGHAT and CDR2 FQNNGV. CDR3 residues: CASSLTPGFNTEAFF.

This chain joins TRBV18 and TRBJ2-3. The CDR3 contains 12 residues. Germline CDR1 and CDR2: KGHSH and LQKENI. The CDR3 here is CASRFEADTQYF.

The V and J genes are TRBV19 and TRBJ1-5; there is no DNA to check the TCRdb D call of TRBD1. The CDR3 consists of 13 residues. Germline V gene data show CDR1 as LNHDA and CDR2 as SQIVND (reference sequence). This chain's CDR3 is CASKGQPDSPQHF.

This chain joins TRBV12-3 or TRBV12-4 and TRBJ2-7; TCRdb returns TRBD1, unconfirmable since there is no DNA. The CDR3 sequence is 15 residues long. CDR3 protein: CASSPLAGGLGEQYF.

The rearrangement joins TRBV5-6 to TRBJ2-3; without DNA, the TCRdb call of TRBD1 cannot be checked. There are 16 residues in the CDR3. The germline V gene encodes CDR1 SGHDT and CDR2 YYEEEE. The CDR3 spells CASSYEIQGSTDTQYF.